This T cell receptor beta chain was sequenced during a study of cytomegalovirus exposure and HLA in healthy donors. V gave up 4 bases and J gave up 3 bases; unmatched junction bases: 14. This CDR3 region has 17 residues. The PCR used 60 Vbeta and 13 Jbeta primers. Method: immunoSEQ multiplex PCR; TCRdb's copy keeps in-frame clones and lacks some. Of around 150,000 clones listed, 70% to 90% were seen once; the top ten hold 1.5% to 2%. Sequenced: PBMCs. This TCR was recovered from a woman younger than 30 in good health and CMV-seronegative. V usage is TRBV5-7 and J usage is TRBJ2-5; 8 nucleotides line up with TRBD1. TRBV5-7 is known as an ORF, though its function is uncertain. CDR3 in amino acids: CASSLSHYQDREETQYF. The CDR3 DNA is TGTGCCAGCAGCCTATCTCATTATCAGGACAGGGAAGAGACCCAGTACTTC.